Listed below are T cell receptor beta chains from one sample, sequenced in a study of blood T cells in healthy people across ages. TCRdb reanalysed the 5' RACE reads using MiXCR and keeps one entry per CDR3 protein. The sample consists of about 1.8 million distinct CDR3 sequences, about 50% of them appearing once. The sequenced sample was blood. The receptors here all came from a middle-aged woman in good health. Each CDR3 is given with its conserved first and last residue. The D gene is left open where the match is weak. The size of a clone is reported for some rows only, either as once, few or many, or as a class for expanded clones.

CDR3aa: CASSSPGDSLETQYF
CDR3nt: TGCGCCAGCAGCTCCCCGGGTGACTCCCTAGAGACCCAGTACTTC
v_gene: TRBV5-1
abundance: -
j_gene: TRBJ2-5
d_gene: -

CDR3aa: CASSLSRLIEAFF
CDR3nt: TGTGCCAGCAGTTTAAGCAGGCTAATTGAAGCTTTCTTT
v_gene: TRBV28
abundance: -
j_gene: TRBJ1-1
d_gene: -

CDR3aa: CASSWFGTAQYF
CDR3nt: TGCGCCAGCAGCTGGTTCGGGACCGCGCAGTATTTT
v_gene: TRBV4-1
abundance: few
j_gene: TRBJ2-3
d_gene: -

CDR3aa: CASSALGGPGYNEQFF
CDR3nt: TGTGCCAGCAGCGCATTAGGCGGGCCGGGTTACAATGAGCAGTTCTTC
v_gene: TRBV9
abundance: -
j_gene: TRBJ2-1
d_gene: -

CDR3aa: CASSGRTGVNDGYTF
CDR3nt: TGTGCCAGCAGCGGAAGGACAGGGGTTAATGATGGCTACACCTTC
v_gene: TRBV9
abundance: -
j_gene: TRBJ1-2
d_gene: TRBD1

CDR3aa: CSALEAGTRYEQYF
CDR3nt: TGCAGTGCCCTAGAGGCAGGGACCCGCTACGAGCAGTACTTC
v_gene: TRBV20-1
abundance: -
j_gene: TRBJ2-7
d_gene: -

CDR3aa: CSVVTGAYDPDTQYF
CDR3nt: TGCAGCGTTGTAACGGGGGCGTATGACCCAGATACGCAGTATTTT
v_gene: TRBV29-1
abundance: -
j_gene: TRBJ2-3
d_gene: -

CDR3aa: CASREGGWQNIQYF
CDR3nt: TGTGCCAGCAGGGAAGGGGGATGGCAAAACATTCAGTACTTC
v_gene: TRBV25-1
abundance: -
j_gene: TRBJ2-4
d_gene: -

CDR3aa: CASNSWGTAKNIQYF
CDR3nt: TGTGCCAGCAACTCCTGGGGAACAGCCAAAAACATTCAGTACTTC
v_gene: TRBV12-3/TRBV12-4
abundance: -
j_gene: TRBJ2-4
d_gene: -

CDR3aa: CASSAHLQGETQYF
CDR3nt: TGTGCCAGCAGCGCACACCTCCAGGGGGAGACCCAGTACTTC
v_gene: TRBV9
abundance: many
j_gene: TRBJ2-5
d_gene: -

CDR3aa: CASSVGDSYSGANVLTF
CDR3nt: TGTGCCAGCAGCGTAGGGGACAGCTACTCTGGGGCCAACGTCCTGACTTTC
v_gene: TRBV9
abundance: -
j_gene: TRBJ2-6
d_gene: TRBD1

CDR3aa: CASSLWSGNEQYF
CDR3nt: TGTGCCAGCAGTTTATGGTCAGGCAACGAGCAGTACTTC
v_gene: TRBV27
abundance: -
j_gene: TRBJ2-7
d_gene: -

CDR3aa: CASSLTLGGGGYTF
CDR3nt: TGTGCCAGCAGTTTAACCCTCGGGGGGGGCGGCTACACCTTC
v_gene: TRBV28
abundance: few
j_gene: TRBJ1-2
d_gene: -

CDR3aa: CASSQNRAGPLYNEQFF
CDR3nt: TGTGCCAGCAGCCAGAATCGAGCGGGGCCGCTCTACAATGAGCAGTTCTTC
v_gene: TRBV7-8
abundance: few
j_gene: TRBJ2-1
d_gene: TRBD2

CDR3aa: CASSLVVTREAFF
CDR3nt: TGTGCCAGCAGCTTAGTGGTTACCCGGGAAGCTTTCTTT
v_gene: TRBV7-2
abundance: -
j_gene: TRBJ1-1
d_gene: -

CDR3aa: CATTSGTSGLETQYF
CDR3nt: TGTGCCACCACTTCGGGGACTAGCGGGCTAGAGACCCAGTACTTC
v_gene: TRBV7-2
abundance: -
j_gene: TRBJ2-5
d_gene: TRBD2

CDR3aa: CASSLGAGREEKLFF
CDR3nt: TGTGCCAGCAGCTTAGGCGCAGGTCGAGAGGAAAAACTGTTTTTT
v_gene: TRBV7-9
abundance: -
j_gene: TRBJ1-4
d_gene: -

CDR3aa: CASSLVRDRGSYEQYF
CDR3nt: TGTGCCAGCAGCTTGGTACGGGACAGGGGTTCCTACGAGCAGTACTTC
v_gene: TRBV5-6
abundance: few
j_gene: TRBJ2-7
d_gene: TRBD1

CDR3aa: CASSDGLAGDTQYF
CDR3nt: TGTGCCAGCAGTGACGGACTAGCAGGGGATACGCAGTATTTT
v_gene: TRBV6-1
abundance: few
j_gene: TRBJ2-3
d_gene: TRBD2

CDR3aa: CASNTGDRSSEGYTF
CDR3nt: TGTGCCAGCAACACAGGGGACAGGTCATCGGAAGGCTACACCTTC
v_gene: TRBV7-9
abundance: few
j_gene: TRBJ1-2
d_gene: TRBD1

CDR3aa: CARVTGVSYEQYF
CDR3nt: TGTGCCAGAGTGACAGGTGTCTCCTACGAGCAGTACTTC
v_gene: TRBV19
abundance: -
j_gene: TRBJ2-7
d_gene: -

CDR3aa: CASSESGAYNEQFF
CDR3nt: TGTGCCAGCAGTGAGAGCGGGGCTTACAATGAGCAGTTCTTC
v_gene: TRBV6-1
abundance: -
j_gene: TRBJ2-1
d_gene: TRBD2

CDR3aa: CANSSNPDRELYQETQYF
CDR3nt: TGTGCCAACAGCTCGAATCCAGACAGGGAGTTGTACCAAGAGACCCAGTACTTC
v_gene: TRBV9
abundance: -
j_gene: TRBJ2-5
d_gene: TRBD1

CDR3aa: CSYTGPANTGELFF
CDR3nt: TGCAGCTACACAGGGCCCGCGAACACCGGGGAGCTGTTTTTT
v_gene: TRBV29-1
abundance: few
j_gene: TRBJ2-2
d_gene: -

CDR3aa: CASGAQGCGYQETQYF
CDR3nt: TGTGCCAGCGGTGCACAGGGGTGTGGGTACCAAGAGACCCAGTACTTC
v_gene: TRBV6-1
abundance: -
j_gene: TRBJ2-5
d_gene: TRBD1

CDR3aa: CASTRRMGHSGANVLTF
CDR3nt: TGTGCCAGCACTCGCAGGATGGGCCACTCTGGGGCCAACGTCCTGACTTTC
v_gene: TRBV13
abundance: -
j_gene: TRBJ2-6
d_gene: -

CDR3aa: CATLNRAYTDTQYF
CDR3nt: TGTGCCACCTTAAACCGGGCCTACACAGATACGCAGTATTTT
v_gene: TRBV28
abundance: -
j_gene: TRBJ2-3
d_gene: -

CDR3aa: CASSYSTGGYGYTF
CDR3nt: TGTGCCAGCAGTTACTCGACAGGAGGCTATGGCTACACCTTC
v_gene: TRBV6-5
abundance: -
j_gene: TRBJ1-2
d_gene: -

CDR3aa: CSARDTRTVGPYEQYF
CDR3nt: TGCAGTGCTAGAGATACTAGGACAGTGGGCCCCTACGAGCAGTACTTC
v_gene: TRBV20-1
abundance: -
j_gene: TRBJ2-7
d_gene: -

CDR3aa: CASSDTGTGFPGYTF
CDR3nt: TGTGCCAGCAGTGATACCGGGACAGGGTTTCCGGGCTACACCTTC
v_gene: TRBV28
abundance: once
j_gene: TRBJ1-2
d_gene: TRBD1

CDR3aa: CASGRGASNEKLFF
CDR3nt: TGTGCCAGCGGTCGGGGGGCCTCTAATGAAAAACTGTTTTTT
v_gene: TRBV2
abundance: -
j_gene: TRBJ1-4
d_gene: -

CDR3aa: CASSLVLQNEQYF
CDR3nt: TGCGCCAGCAGCTTGGTTTTGCAGAATGAGCAGTACTTC
v_gene: TRBV5-1
abundance: few
j_gene: TRBJ2-5
d_gene: -

CDR3aa: CASSLWASGLRTQYF
CDR3nt: TGTGCCAGCAGCTTATGGGCTAGCGGCCTCCGGACCCAGTACTTC
v_gene: TRBV13
abundance: -
j_gene: TRBJ2-5
d_gene: TRBD2

CDR3aa: CSANRATYEQYF
CDR3nt: TGCAGTGCTAACAGGGCCACCTACGAGCAGTACTTC
v_gene: TRBV20-1
abundance: -
j_gene: TRBJ2-7
d_gene: -

CDR3aa: CASISRWGEAFF
CDR3nt: TGTGCCAGCATATCCAGGTGGGGTGAAGCTTTCTTT
v_gene: TRBV5-6
abundance: few
j_gene: TRBJ1-1
d_gene: -

CDR3aa: CASSLGMREALSYEQYF
CDR3nt: TGTGCCAGCAGCTTAGGGATGCGAGAGGCGCTCTCCTACGAGCAGTACTTC
v_gene: TRBV13
abundance: -
j_gene: TRBJ2-7
d_gene: -

CDR3aa: CASSQDLGQGTSYNSPLHF
CDR3nt: TGCGCCAGCAGCCAAGACCTGGGACAGGGGACCTCCTATAATTCACCCCTCCACTTT
v_gene: TRBV4-3
abundance: -
j_gene: TRBJ1-6
d_gene: TRBD1

CDR3aa: CASGTGGVSPLHF
CDR3nt: TGTGCCAGCGGGACAGGGGGTGTTTCACCCCTCCACTTT
v_gene: TRBV4-2
abundance: few
j_gene: TRBJ1-6
d_gene: TRBD1

CDR3aa: CSVETGFRNTQYF
CDR3nt: TGCAGCGTTGAAACGGGGTTCAGGAATACGCAGTATTTT
v_gene: TRBV29-1
abundance: -
j_gene: TRBJ2-3
d_gene: -

CDR3aa: CASRKSPGQGFISGANVLTF
CDR3nt: TGCGCCAGCAGGAAAAGTCCTGGACAGGGTTTTATCTCTGGGGCCAACGTCCTGACTTTC
v_gene: TRBV5-1
abundance: -
j_gene: TRBJ2-6
d_gene: TRBD1

CDR3aa: CASSPRGMRETQYF
CDR3nt: TGTGCCAGCAGCCCGAGGGGTATGAGGGAGACCCAGTACTTC
v_gene: TRBV7-9
abundance: -
j_gene: TRBJ2-5
d_gene: -

CDR3aa: CASSIDRGDYGKNIQYF
CDR3nt: TGTGCCAGTAGTATAGATCGAGGAGACTATGGGAAAAACATTCAGTACTTC
v_gene: TRBV19
abundance: few
j_gene: TRBJ2-4
d_gene: -

CDR3aa: CASSYSTVLAGGHSAKNIQYF
CDR3nt: TGTGCCAGCAGTTACTCGACGGTCCTGGCGGGGGGGCACTCAGCCAAAAACATTCAGTACTTC
v_gene: TRBV6-5
abundance: -
j_gene: TRBJ2-4
d_gene: TRBD2

CDR3aa: CASSLSADWGGQETQYF
CDR3nt: TGTGCCAGCAGTTTATCGGCAGATTGGGGGGGGCAAGAGACCCAGTACTTC
v_gene: TRBV28
abundance: -
j_gene: TRBJ2-5
d_gene: TRBD2

CDR3aa: CASSPRRGVTGELFF
CDR3nt: TGTGCCAGCAGCCCCCGCCGGGGAGTCACCGGGGAGCTGTTTTTT
v_gene: TRBV7-2
abundance: -
j_gene: TRBJ2-2
d_gene: -

CDR3aa: CASPLAGGRQDTQYF
CDR3nt: TGTGCCAGCCCCCTAGCGGGGGGGCGTCAAGATACGCAGTATTTT
v_gene: TRBV2
abundance: few
j_gene: TRBJ2-3
d_gene: TRBD2

CDR3aa: CASRTSATYEQYF
CDR3nt: TGTGCCAGTAGAACGTCCGCTACCTACGAGCAGTACTTC
v_gene: TRBV10-3
abundance: -
j_gene: TRBJ2-7
d_gene: -

CDR3aa: CASSADRARGYTF
CDR3nt: TGTGCCAGCAGTGCGGACAGGGCTCGTGGCTACACCTTC
v_gene: TRBV27
abundance: -
j_gene: TRBJ1-2
d_gene: TRBD1

CDR3aa: CASSDPIKPSSTDTQYF
CDR3nt: TGTGCCAGCAGTGACCCCATCAAGCCCTCTAGCACAGATACGCAGTATTTT
v_gene: TRBV2
abundance: -
j_gene: TRBJ2-3
d_gene: -

CDR3aa: CSVAKNRGQSYNEQFF
CDR3nt: TGCAGCGTTGCGAAAAACAGGGGTCAATCCTACAATGAGCAGTTCTTC
v_gene: TRBV29-1
abundance: few
j_gene: TRBJ2-1
d_gene: TRBD1

CDR3aa: CSARDLPDWRGYNGQFF
CDR3nt: TGCAGTGCTAGAGACCTCCCAGACTGGCGTGGGTACAATGGGCAGTTCTTC
v_gene: TRBV20-1
abundance: once
j_gene: TRBJ2-1
d_gene: -

CDR3aa: CASRLRTSGGYNEQFF
CDR3nt: TGTGCCAGCAGACTCCGGACTAGCGGGGGGTACAATGAGCAGTTCTTC
v_gene: TRBV28
abundance: few
j_gene: TRBJ2-1
d_gene: TRBD2

CDR3aa: CASTPWDRVTYNEQYF
CDR3nt: TGTGCCAGCACCCCTTGGGACAGGGTTACCTACAATGAGCAGTACTTC
v_gene: TRBV12-3/TRBV12-4
abundance: -
j_gene: TRBJ2-7
d_gene: TRBD1

CDR3aa: CASSYSNVTPYEQYF
CDR3nt: TGTGCCAGCAGTTACTCGAACGTGACCCCCTACGAGCAGTACTTC
v_gene: TRBV6-2/TRBV6-3
abundance: -
j_gene: TRBJ2-7
d_gene: -

CDR3aa: CASSLGPRVGETQYF
CDR3nt: TGTGCCAGCAGTTTAGGGCCCAGGGTTGGAGAGACCCAGTACTTC
v_gene: TRBV7-2
abundance: -
j_gene: TRBJ2-5
d_gene: -

CDR3aa: CASSLDVPDTQYF
CDR3nt: TGTGCCAGCAGCTTAGATGTCCCAGATACGCAGTATTTT
v_gene: TRBV7-2
abundance: few
j_gene: TRBJ2-3
d_gene: -

CDR3aa: CASSLDAGSSSYEQYF
CDR3nt: TGCGCCAGCAGCTTGGACGCAGGGTCAAGCTCCTACGAGCAGTACTTC
v_gene: TRBV5-1
abundance: few
j_gene: TRBJ2-7
d_gene: -

CDR3aa: CASGPDRGDNQPQHF
CDR3nt: TGTGCTAGTGGACCCGACAGGGGTGACAATCAGCCCCAGCATTTT
v_gene: TRBV12-5
abundance: -
j_gene: TRBJ1-5
d_gene: TRBD1

CDR3aa: CASSLGGGTFDEQYF
CDR3nt: TGTGCCAGCAGCTTAGGCGGGGGGACCTTCGACGAGCAGTACTTC
v_gene: TRBV11-2
abundance: few
j_gene: TRBJ2-7
d_gene: TRBD2